The rows below give T cell receptor beta chains drawn from one sample of a study of T-cell reconstitution after alpha-beta-depleted transplantation in children. A single record per CDR3 protein comes from TCRdb applying MiXCR to the PCR reads. This table holds some 300,000 distinct CDR3 sequences, just over 7.5% found once. The material sequenced was peripheral blood, taken 360 days after TCRalphabeta/CD19-depleted stem cell transplant. These TCRs come from a female patient between 2 and 15 years old who had a stem cell transplant for Fanconi anemia, so the T cells may come from the graft donor. CDR3s include the opening cysteine and the closing phenylalanine or tryptophan. The D gene is left open where the match is weak. Clone size is shown for a subset of rows, as once, few, many or a class of expanded clone.

TRBV6-2/TRBV6-3	TRBJ2-1	few	TRBD2	CASSYPSGLAGGNEQFF	TGTGCCAGCAGTTACCCTTCCGGACTAGCGGGGGGCAATGAGCAGTTCTTC
TRBV9	TRBJ2-1	many	TRBD2	CASSPRLARNEQFF	TGTGCCAGCAGCCCGAGACTAGCGAGGAATGAGCAGTTCTTC
TRBV10-3	TRBJ2-2	.	.	CAISESRGGAGELFF	TGTGCCATCAGTGAGTCGAGGGGAGGCGCCGGGGAGCTGTTTTTT
TRBV2	TRBJ1-2	many	.	CASRVSGPYGYTF	TGTGCCAGCAGGGTCAGCGGCCCCTATGGCTACACCTTC
TRBV11-2	TRBJ2-5	many	.	CASSPFRVLLGQETQYF	TGTGCCAGCAGCCCCTTTAGGGTTCTACTAGGCCAAGAGACCCAGTACTTC
TRBV20-1	TRBJ2-1	many	.	CSALLRRTLIGQFF	TGCAGTGCCCTTCTTCGGCGGACCTTAATTGGGCAGTTCTTC
TRBV12-3/TRBV12-4	TRBJ1-1	.	.	CASSFPGLTSNTEAFF	TGTGCCAGCAGTTTTCCCGGACTCACATCGAACACTGAAGCTTTCTTT
TRBV7-9	TRBJ2-1	many	.	CASSLGRTSSYNEQFF	TGTGCCAGCAGCTTAGGGCGGACCAGCTCCTACAATGAGCAGTTCTTC
TRBV12-3/TRBV12-4	TRBJ2-2	many	TRBD1	CASSLISGDRRLFF	TGTGCCAGCAGCTTGATTTCCGGGGACAGGAGGCTGTTTTTT
TRBV20-1	TRBJ1-1	many	.	CSASGYRVGEAFF	TGCAGTGCTAGCGGATACAGGGTTGGTGAAGCTTTCTTT
TRBV9	TRBJ2-3	many	.	CASSVEGGLAEFTDTQYF	TGTGCCAGCAGCGTAGAGGGGGGGCTAGCGGAGTTCACAGATACGCAGTATTTT
TRBV9	TRBJ2-2	.	.	CASSAAPGASNTGELFF	TGTGCCAGCAGCGCCGCTCCAGGGGCCTCGAACACCGGGGAGCTGTTTTTT
TRBV28	TRBJ2-3	.	.	CASSLLGLPVDTDTQYF	TGTGCCAGCAGTTTATTGGGACTCCCGGTCGACACAGATACGCAGTATTTT
TRBV19	TRBJ1-4	many	.	CASRNPQETLKLFF	TGTGCCAGTAGGAATCCACAGGAGACCTTAAAACTGTTTTTT
TRBV4-1	TRBJ1-3	.	TRBD1	CASKTLTGVEENTIYF	TGCGCCAGCAAGACCCTCACAGGGGTAGAGGAAAACACCATATATTTT
TRBV20-1	TRBJ2-3	many	.	CSAMFVDTQYF	TGCAGTGCTATGTTCGTAGATACGCAGTATTTT
TRBV10-3	TRBJ1-2	many	.	CAISARGADDGYTF	TGTGCCATCAGTGCCCGGGGGGCAGACGATGGCTACACCTTC
TRBV7-9	TRBJ2-1	many	TRBD2	CASSLGGTSGIDNEQFF	TGTGCCAGCAGCTTAGGCGGTACTAGCGGGATCGACAATGAGCAGTTCTTC
TRBV4-3	TRBJ1-1	many	.	CASSQVQGLKTEAFF	TGCGCCAGCAGCCAAGTGCAGGGATTGAAGACTGAAGCTTTCTTT
TRBV28	TRBJ1-1	few	.	CASSLMWSEAFF	TGTGCCAGCAGCTTAATGTGGAGCGAAGCTTTCTTT
TRBV30	TRBJ2-1	.	.	CAWRGPAWGEQFF	TGTGCCTGGAGGGGACCCGCTTGGGGTGAGCAGTTCTTC
TRBV24-1	TRBJ2-3	many	TRBD2	CATRSGGTLTGADTQYF	TGTGCCACCAGAAGCGGGGGGACCCTTACTGGGGCAGATACGCAGTATTTT
TRBV7-9	TRBJ1-5	many	.	CASSLMDNQPQHF	TGTGCCAGCAGCTTAATGGACAATCAGCCCCAGCATTTT
TRBV13	TRBJ2-1	many	TRBD2	CASSPPGTSIRGEQFF	TGTGCCAGCAGCCCCCCCGGGACTAGCATAAGGGGTGAGCAGTTCTTC
TRBV24-1	TRBJ2-1	many	TRBD2	CATRGLAGGNEQFF	TGTGCCACCAGGGGACTAGCGGGGGGGAATGAGCAGTTCTTC
TRBV6-1	TRBJ2-2	many	TRBD2	CASSRLAGRTGELFF	TGTGCCAGCAGCCGACTAGCGGGGAGGACCGGGGAGCTGTTTTTT
TRBV7-3	TRBJ2-1	many	.	CASSPLGGQYNEQFF	TGTGCCAGCAGCCCCTTGGGGGGACAATACAATGAGCAGTTCTTC
TRBV4-2	TRBJ2-2	.	TRBD2	CAMGPGLGTSGIGELFF	TGTGCCATGGGCCCCGGGCTCGGGACTAGCGGGATCGGGGAGCTGTTTTTT
TRBV5-1	TRBJ2-6	many	.	CASSFGAGANVLTF	TGCGCCAGCAGCTTCGGGGCTGGGGCCAACGTCCTGACTTTC
TRBV5-4	TRBJ1-2	.	.	CASSFGLIPWDGYTF	TGTGCCAGCAGCTTCGGACTCATCCCTTGGGATGGCTACACCTTC
TRBV7-2	TRBJ1-1	.	.	CASSLDGLKAFF	TGTGCCAGCAGCTTAGATGGGTTAAAAGCTTTCTTT
TRBV20-1	TRBJ2-7	many	.	CSARGQRYYEQYF	TGCAGTGCTAGAGGACAGAGATACTACGAGCAGTACTTC
TRBV28	TRBJ2-3	.	.	CASSSIDRWGTDTQYF	TGTGCCAGCAGTTCGATCGACAGGTGGGGCACAGATACGCAGTATTTT
TRBV7-3	TRBJ2-1	.	TRBD2	CASSLTGTSLREQFF	TGTGCCAGCAGCTTGACCGGGACTAGTTTGCGTGAGCAGTTCTTC
TRBV29-1	TRBJ2-2	many	TRBD2	CSVRLAGDTGELFF	TGCAGCGTCAGACTAGCGGGTGACACCGGGGAGCTGTTTTTT
TRBV10-3	TRBJ2-3	many	.	CAISAPGRQYF	TGTGCCATCAGCGCCCCAGGGCGGCAGTATTTT
TRBV6-5	TRBJ2-2	many	.	CASSSAGELFF	TGTGCCAGCAGTAGCGCCGGGGAGCTGTTTTTT
TRBV5-1	TRBJ2-7	many	.	CASSFDGGRYEQYF	TGCGCCAGCAGCTTCGATGGGGGGCGGTACGAGCAGTACTTC
TRBV5-5	TRBJ2-7	many	TRBD2	CASSLVGGRVYEQYF	TGTGCCAGCAGCCTGGTCGGCGGGAGAGTCTACGAGCAGTACTTC
TRBV7-9	TRBJ1-1	.	.	CASSFSGSRAEAFF	TGTGCCAGCAGCTTCTCGGGGAGTCGGGCTGAAGCTTTCTTT
TRBV5-1	TRBJ2-1	many	.	CASSPEVGGSYNEQFF	TGCGCCAGCAGCCCTGAGGTCGGGGGATCCTACAATGAGCAGTTCTTC
TRBV28	TRBJ2-1	few	.	CASNKGISEYNEQFF	TGTGCCAGCAACAAAGGGATATCCGAGTACAATGAGCAGTTCTTC
TRBV4-1	TRBJ2-1	many	.	CASSQRVGYNEQFF	TGCGCCAGCAGCCAACGGGTGGGATACAATGAGCAGTTCTTC
TRBV12-3/TRBV12-4	TRBJ2-5	many	.	CASSLTGTHQETQYF	TGTGCCAGCAGCCTTACCGGGACACACCAAGAGACCCAGTACTTC
TRBV12-3/TRBV12-4	TRBJ2-3	many	.	CATHSRGTDTQYF	TGTGCCACGCATTCCAGGGGCACAGATACGCAGTATTTT
TRBV4-3	TRBJ1-6	.	.	CASSQETVHQTLHF	TGCGCCAGCAGCCAAGAAACTGTCCACCAGACCCTCCACTTT